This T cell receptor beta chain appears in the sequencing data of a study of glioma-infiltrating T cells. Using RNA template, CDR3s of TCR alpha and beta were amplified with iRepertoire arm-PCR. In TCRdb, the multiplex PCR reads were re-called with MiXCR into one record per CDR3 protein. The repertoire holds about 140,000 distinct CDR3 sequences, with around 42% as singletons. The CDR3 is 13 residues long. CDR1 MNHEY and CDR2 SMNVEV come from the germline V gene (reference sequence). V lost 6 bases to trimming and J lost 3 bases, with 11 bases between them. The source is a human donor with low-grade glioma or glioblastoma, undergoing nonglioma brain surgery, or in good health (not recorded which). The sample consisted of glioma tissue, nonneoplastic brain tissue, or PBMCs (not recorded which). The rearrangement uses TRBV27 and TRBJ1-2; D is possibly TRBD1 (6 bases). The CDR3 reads CASRDTGHYGYTF. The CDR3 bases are TGTGCCAGCAGGGATACAGGGCACTATGGCTACACCTTC.